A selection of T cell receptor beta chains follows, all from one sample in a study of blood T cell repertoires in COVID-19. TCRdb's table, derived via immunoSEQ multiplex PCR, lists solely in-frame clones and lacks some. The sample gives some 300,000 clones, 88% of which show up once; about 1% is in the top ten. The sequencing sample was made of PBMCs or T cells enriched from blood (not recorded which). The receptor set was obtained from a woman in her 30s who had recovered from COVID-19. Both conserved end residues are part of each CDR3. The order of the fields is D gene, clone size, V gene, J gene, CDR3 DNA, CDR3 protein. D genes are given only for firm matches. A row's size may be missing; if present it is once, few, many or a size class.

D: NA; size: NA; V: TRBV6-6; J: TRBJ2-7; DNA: TGTGCCAGCAGTTCAGGGGGGTACGAGCAGTACTTC; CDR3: CASSSGGYEQYF
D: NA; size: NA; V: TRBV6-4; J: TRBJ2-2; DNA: TGTGCCAGCAGTGGTCAGGGGGAGGACACCGGGGAGCTGTTTTTT; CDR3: CASSGQGEDTGELFF
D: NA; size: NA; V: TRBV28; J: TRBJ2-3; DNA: TGTGCCAGCAGAGCAGGGGAGATCACAGATACGCAGTATTTT; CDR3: CASRAGEITDTQYF
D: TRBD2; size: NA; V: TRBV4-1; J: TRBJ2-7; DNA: TGCGCCAGCAGCCAGGGACTAGCGGGGTCCTACGAGCAGTACTTC; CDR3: CASSQGLAGSYEQYF
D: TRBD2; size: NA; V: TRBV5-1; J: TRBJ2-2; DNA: TGCGCCAGCAGCCCCCCGGGACTAGCGGGGCCGAACACCGGGGAGCTGTTTTTT; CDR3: CASSPPGLAGPNTGELFF
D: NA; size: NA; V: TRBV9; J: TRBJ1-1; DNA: TGTGCCAGCAGCGTAGGTGTTCGGGGGGGTGAAGCTTTCTTT; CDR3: CASSVGVRGGEAFF
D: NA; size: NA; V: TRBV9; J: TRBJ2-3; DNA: TGTGCCAGCAGCAGGGGGACAGATACGCAGTATTTT; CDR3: CASSRGTDTQYF
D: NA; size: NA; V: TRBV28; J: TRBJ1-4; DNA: TGTGCCAGCACTGACGGGGGGCAAACTAATGAAAAACTGTTTTTT; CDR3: CASTDGGQTNEKLFF
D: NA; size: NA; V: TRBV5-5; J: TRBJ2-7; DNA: TGTGCCAGCAGCCACAGGAACCTTTACGAGCAGTACTTC; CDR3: CASSHRNLYEQYF
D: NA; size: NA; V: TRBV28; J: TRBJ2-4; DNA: TGTGCCAGCAGTTTATGGGGGCTAGCCAAAAACATTCAGTACTTC; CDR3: CASSLWGLAKNIQYF
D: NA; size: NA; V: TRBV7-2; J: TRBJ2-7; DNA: TGTGCCAGCAGCTTAGTATCGGTGCAGGGCTACGAGCAGTACTTC; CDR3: CASSLVSVQGYEQYF
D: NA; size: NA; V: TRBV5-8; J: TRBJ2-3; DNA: TGTGCCAGCAGCCCGAACCTAGCGAAAGATACGCAGTATTTT; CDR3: CASSPNLAKDTQYF
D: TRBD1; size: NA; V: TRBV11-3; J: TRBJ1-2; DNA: TGTGCCAGCAGCAGGGGACAGGGTGGAGGCTACACCTTC; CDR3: CASSRGQGGGYTF
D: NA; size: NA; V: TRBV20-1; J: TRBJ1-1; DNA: TGCAGTGCTAGTGGGGTGGGGAGAGGGACTGAAGCTTTCTTT; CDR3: CSASGVGRGTEAFF
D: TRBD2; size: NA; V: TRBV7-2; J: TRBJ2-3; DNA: TGTGCCAGCAGCTCTCTAGCGGGGGGGCCCCCAGATACGCAGTATTTT; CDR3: CASSSLAGGPPDTQYF
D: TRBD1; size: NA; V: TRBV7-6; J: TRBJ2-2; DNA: TGTGCCAGCAGCCGATTCTGGACAGGGAACACCGGGGAGCTGTTTTTT; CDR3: CASSRFWTGNTGELFF
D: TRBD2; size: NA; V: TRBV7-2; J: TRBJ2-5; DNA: TGTGCCAGCAGCCCGCAACTAGCGGGGGGCCGGGAGACCCAGTACTTC; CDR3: CASSPQLAGGRETQYF
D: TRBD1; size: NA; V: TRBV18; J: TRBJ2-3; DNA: TGTGCCAGCTCACCACCGGGACAGGGCCCAGATACGCAGTATTTT; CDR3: CASSPPGQGPDTQYF
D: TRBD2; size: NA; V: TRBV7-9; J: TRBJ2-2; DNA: TGTGCCAGCAGCTCCGACTCACCGGGACTAGCGCGTACCGGGGAGCTGTTTTTT; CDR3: CASSSDSPGLARTGELFF
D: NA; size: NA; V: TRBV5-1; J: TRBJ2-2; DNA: TGCGCCAGCAGCCGACCCGGGACATTTACCGGGGAGCTGTTTTTT; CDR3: CASSRPGTFTGELFF
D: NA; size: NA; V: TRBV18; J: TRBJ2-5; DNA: TGTGCCAGCTCACCAGGCGGTAAAGAGACCCAGTACTTC; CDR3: CASSPGGKETQYF
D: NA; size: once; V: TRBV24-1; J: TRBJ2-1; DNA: TGTGCCACCAGTGATCGGACGATGAGCGGAAACTCCTACAATGAGCAGTTCTTC; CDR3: CATSDRTMSGNSYNEQFF
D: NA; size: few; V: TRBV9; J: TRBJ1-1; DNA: TGTGCCAGCAGCGTACAAGAGTTCGCTTTCTTT; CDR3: CASSVQEFAFF
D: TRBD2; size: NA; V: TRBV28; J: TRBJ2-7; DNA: TGTGCCAGCAGTTTAGTTTTAAGCCCCCGGACTAGCGGGAGTTCCGGCTCCTACGAGCAGTACTTC; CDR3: CASSLVLSPRTSGSSGSYEQYF
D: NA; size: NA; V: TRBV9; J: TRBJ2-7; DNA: TGTGCCAGCAGCGTAAACGGGGGCTACGAGCAGTACTTC; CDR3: CASSVNGGYEQYF
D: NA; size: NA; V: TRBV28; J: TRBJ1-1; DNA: TGTGCCAGCAGTTTATTAATACAGGGCTCCTTTAACACTGAAGCTTTCTTT; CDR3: CASSLLIQGSFNTEAFF
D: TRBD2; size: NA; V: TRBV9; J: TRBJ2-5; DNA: TGTGCCAGCAGCGTGGGGAGGCGTCTAGCGGGAGTTGGGGAGACCCAGTACTTC; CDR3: CASSVGRRLAGVGETQYF
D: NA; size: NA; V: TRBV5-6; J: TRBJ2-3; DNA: TGTGCCAGCAACGGAGATACGCAGTATTTT; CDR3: CASNGDTQYF
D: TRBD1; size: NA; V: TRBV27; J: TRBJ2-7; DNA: TGTGCCAGCAGTTGGACAGGGACCCATTACGAGCAGTACTTC; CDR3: CASSWTGTHYEQYF
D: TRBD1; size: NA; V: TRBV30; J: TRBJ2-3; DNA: TGTGCCGGAATAACAGGGGGAAGTGCAGATACGCAGTATTTT; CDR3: CAGITGGSADTQYF
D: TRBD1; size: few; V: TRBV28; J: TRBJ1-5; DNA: TGTGCCAGCACCACAGGGGTGAGCAATCAGCCCCAGCATTTT; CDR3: CASTTGVSNQPQHF
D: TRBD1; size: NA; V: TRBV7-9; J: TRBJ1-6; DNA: TGTGCCAGCAGCTCAGGACAGGGAAATTCACCCCTCCACTTT; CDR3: CASSSGQGNSPLHF
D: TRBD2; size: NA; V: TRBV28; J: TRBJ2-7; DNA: TGTGCCAGCAGTTTGGAGAGGCGGCGGGGGGCGCGCTACGAGCAGTACTTC; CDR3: CASSLERRRGARYEQYF
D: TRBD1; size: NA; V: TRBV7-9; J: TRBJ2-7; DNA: TGTGCCAGCAGCCCAGGGGGCTCACCCTACGAGCAGTACTTC; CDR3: CASSPGGSPYEQYF
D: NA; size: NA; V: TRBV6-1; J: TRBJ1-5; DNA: TGTGCCAGCAGTGAGGACCGCCACAGGGCCGTCAATCAGCCCCAGCATTTT; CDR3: CASSEDRHRAVNQPQHF
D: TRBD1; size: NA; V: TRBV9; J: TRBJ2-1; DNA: TGTGCCAGCAGCGTGGCAGGGGGCTGGGGCTACAATGAGCAGTTCTTC; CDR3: CASSVAGGWGYNEQFF
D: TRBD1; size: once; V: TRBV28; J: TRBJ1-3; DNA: TGTGCCAGCAGTCAGACAGGGTATGCGGGAAACACCATATATTTT; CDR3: CASSQTGYAGNTIYF
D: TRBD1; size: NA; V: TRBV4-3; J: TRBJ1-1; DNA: TGCGCCAGCAGCCAAGGCCTCCGCGGGAACAGGGGAGAGACTATGAACACTGAAGCTTTCTTT; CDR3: CASSQGLRGNRGETMNTEAFF
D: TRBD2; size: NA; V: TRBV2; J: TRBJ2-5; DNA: TGTGCCAGCGGGGCTAGCGGGAGGCAAGAGACCCAGTACTTC; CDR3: CASGASGRQETQYF
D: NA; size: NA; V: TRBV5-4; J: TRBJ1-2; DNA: TGTGCCAGCAGCTCACAGGGAAACTATGGCTACACCTTC; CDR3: CASSSQGNYGYTF
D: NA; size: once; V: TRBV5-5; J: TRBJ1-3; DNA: TGTGCCAGCAGCTTGGGTTTCAGCTCTGGAAACACCATATATTTT; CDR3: CASSLGFSSGNTIYF
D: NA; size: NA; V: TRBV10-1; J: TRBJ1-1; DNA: TGCGCCAGCAGTCAGAACACTGAAGCTTTCTTT; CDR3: CASSQNTEAFF
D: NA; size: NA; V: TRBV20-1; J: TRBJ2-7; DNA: TGCAGTGCTGGGACACTTTACGAGCAGTACTTC; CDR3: CSAGTLYEQYF
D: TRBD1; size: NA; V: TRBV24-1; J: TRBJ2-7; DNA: TGTGCCACCAGTGAGAATAAGGACAGGGGGCGCGAGCAGTACTTC; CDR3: CATSENKDRGREQYF
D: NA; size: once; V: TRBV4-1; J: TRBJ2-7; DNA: TGCGCCAGCAGCCATGTTCAAGAGAGCTCCTACGAGCAGTACTTC; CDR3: CASSHVQESSYEQYF
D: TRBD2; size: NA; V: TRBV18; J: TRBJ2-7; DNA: TGTGCCAGCTCACCACCGACTAGCGGTGGTTACGAGCAGTACTTC; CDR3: CASSPPTSGGYEQYF
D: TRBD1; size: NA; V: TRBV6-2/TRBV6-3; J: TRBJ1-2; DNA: TGTGCCAGCAGTTACTCGAGGGGTGTGCCGGGACAGGCAAAGCCCCGGCTTCGCTACACCTTC; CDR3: CASSYSRGVPGQAKPRLRYTF
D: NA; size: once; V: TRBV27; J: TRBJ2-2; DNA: TGTGCCAGCAGTTTTCTACCTCCTACCGGGGAGCTGTTTTTT; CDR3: CASSFLPPTGELFF
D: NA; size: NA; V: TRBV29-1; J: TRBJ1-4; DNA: TGCAGCGCATGTGGGAGGGGGGGGAATGAAAAACTGTTTTTT; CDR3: CSACGRGGNEKLFF
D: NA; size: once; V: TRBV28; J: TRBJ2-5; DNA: TGTGCCAGCAGTACGGGGGAGACCCAGTACTTC; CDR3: CASSTGETQYF